The rows below give T cell receptor beta chains drawn from one sample of a study of cytomegalovirus exposure and HLA in healthy donors. Data came from immunoSEQ multiplex PCR; TCRdb stores just in-frame clones and leaves some out. This sample yields some 120,000 clones, of which about four fifths are seen a single time; around 11% belongs to the top ten. The sequenced sample was PBMCs. These receptors were taken from a male donor in good health and CMV-seropositive. The CDR3 runs from the conserved cysteine through the conserved F or W. D genes are given only for firm matches. Rows give clone size only sometimes, using once, few, many, or a class for an expanded clone.

size	V	D	J	length	CDR3	DNA
few	TRBV7-3	NA	TRBJ2-1	13	CASSTPSYNEQFF	TGTGCCAGCAGCACTCCCTCCTACAATGAGCAGTTCTTC
NA	TRBV7-2	TRBD2	TRBJ2-3	16	CASSFPSGRTSDTQYF	TGTGCCAGCAGCTTCCCTAGCGGGAGAACCTCAGATACGCAGTATTTT
NA	TRBV5-8	NA	TRBJ2-3	15	CASYYLTTITDTQYF	TGTGCCAGCTACTACCTCACAACTATCACAGATACGCAGTATTTT
once	TRBV6-5	NA	TRBJ1-1	11	CASSADRKAFF	TGTGCCAGCAGTGCAGACAGGAAAGCTTTCTTT
NA	TRBV27	NA	TRBJ1-6	17	CASSLSTTGPPNSPLHF	TGTGCCAGCAGTTTATCAACTACAGGGCCGCCAAATTCACCCCTCCACTTT
NA	TRBV27	NA	TRBJ2-1	17	CASSSLGLGGAYNEQFF	TGTGCCAGCAGTTCGCTGGGCTTGGGCGGGGCCTACAATGAGCAGTTCTTC
NA	TRBV18	NA	TRBJ1-5	14	CATRVGGSNQPQHF	TGTGCCACCAGAGTTGGGGGCAGCAATCAGCCCCAGCATTTT
NA	TRBV27	NA	TRBJ2-2	13	CASSHLGEGELFF	TGTGCCAGCAGTCACCTGGGCGAGGGGGAGCTGTTTTTT
NA	TRBV9	NA	TRBJ1-5	15	CASSADIASNQPQHF	TGTGCCAGCAGCGCGGACATTGCTAGCAATCAGCCCCAGCATTTT
NA	TRBV7-2	TRBD2	TRBJ2-5	16	CASSLGLAGYQATQYF	TGTGCCAGCAGCTTAGGACTAGCGGGATACCAAGCGACCCAGTACTTC
NA	TRBV5-1	TRBD1	TRBJ2-7	15	CASSSGQGLGYEQYF	TGCGCCAGCAGCTCGGGACAGGGGCTCGGCTACGAGCAGTACTTC
NA	TRBV11-1	TRBD2	TRBJ2-1	13	CASAYTGGNEQFF	TGTGCCAGCGCATATACGGGGGGGAATGAGCAGTTCTTC
NA	TRBV29-1	TRBD1	TRBJ2-7	11	CSVYRGYEQYF	TGCAGCGTTTACAGGGGGTACGAGCAGTACTTC
NA	TRBV18	NA	TRBJ1-3	14	CASSQGTSGNTIYF	TGTGCCAGCTCCCAGGGAACCTCTGGAAACACCATATATTTT
once	TRBV7-6	NA	TRBJ1-1	13	CASSHLRGMGAFF	TGTGCCAGCAGTCACTTAAGGGGGATGGGAGCTTTCTTT
NA	TRBV9	NA	TRBJ1-1	15	CASSVEGNGLTEAFF	TGTGCCAGCAGCGTAGAGGGGAACGGTTTGACTGAAGCTTTCTTT
NA	TRBV19	TRBD1	TRBJ2-7	14	CASRSGTGVEEQYF	TGTGCCAGTAGGTCCGGGACAGGGGTAGAAGAGCAGTACTTC
NA	TRBV9	NA	TRBJ2-5	15	CASSVLRGPQETQYF	TGTGCCAGCAGCGTACTGCGGGGGCCCCAAGAGACCCAGTACTTC
NA	TRBV30	NA	TRBJ1-4	13	CAWSGGGGEKLFF	TGTGCCTGGAGTGGGGGGGGAGGGGAAAAACTGTTTTTT
NA	TRBV27	TRBD1	TRBJ1-4	16	CASSLSRQGRNEKLFF	TGTGCCAGCAGTTTATCGAGACAGGGGAGGAATGAAAAACTGTTTTTT
NA	TRBV19	TRBD1	TRBJ1-5	14	CASSIQGGDQPQHF	TGTGCCAGTAGTATACAAGGGGGCGATCAGCCCCAGCATTTT
NA	TRBV30	NA	TRBJ1-1	11	CAWRDISEAFF	TGTGCCTGGAGGGACATAAGTGAAGCTTTCTTT
NA	TRBV18	TRBD2	TRBJ2-1	16	CASSPRLAGSYNEQFF	TGTGCCAGCTCACCACGGCTAGCGGGCTCCTACAATGAGCAGTTCTTC
NA	TRBV29-1	NA	TRBJ1-5	12	CSVGDSRQPQHF	TGCAGCGTTGGCGACAGTAGACAGCCCCAGCATTTT
NA	TRBV18	TRBD2	TRBJ2-5	15	CASSHSGTSGETQYF	TGTGCCAGCTCCCATTCCGGGACTAGCGGCGAGACCCAGTACTTC
once	TRBV7-9	NA	TRBJ2-3	13	CASSLGFPDTQYF	TGTGCCAGCAGCTTGGGCTTTCCGGATACGCAGTATTTT
NA	TRBV28	TRBD2	TRBJ2-1	15	CASLSLLLATNEQFF	TGTGCCAGCCTGTCGTTATTACTAGCGACTAATGAGCAGTTCTTC
NA	TRBV30	TRBD1	TRBJ2-7	13	CAWSGDRGREQYF	TGTGCCTGGAGTGGGGACAGGGGGAGGGAGCAGTACTTC
NA	TRBV7-3	TRBD2	TRBJ2-7	14	CASSMGLAGYEQYF	TGTGCCAGCAGCATGGGACTAGCGGGCTACGAGCAGTACTTC
NA	TRBV29-1	TRBD1	TRBJ2-7	11	CSGTGGHEQYF	TGCAGCGGGACAGGGGGCCACGAGCAGTACTTC
NA	TRBV27	TRBD1	TRBJ2-7	15	CASSGTGGFWDEQYF	TGTGCCAGCAGTGGGACAGGGGGGTTTTGGGACGAGCAGTACTTC
NA	TRBV6-6	NA	TRBJ2-7	13	CASSPAGAYEQYF	TGTGCCAGCAGTCCCGCAGGGGCATACGAGCAGTACTTC
once	TRBV7-2	NA	TRBJ1-3	14	CASSAGAGGNTIYF	TGTGCCAGCAGCGCAGGGGCCGGTGGAAACACCATATATTTT
NA	TRBV21-1	NA	TRBJ2-2	16	CASSAHSRAGSGELFF	TGTGCCAGCAGCGCCCACTCTCGAGCGGGATCCGGGGAGCTGTTTTTT
NA	TRBV11-2	NA	TRBJ2-7	12	CASSRSPWEQYF	TGTGCCAGCAGCCGGAGCCCCTGGGAGCAGTACTTC
NA	TRBV19	NA	TRBJ2-7	15	CASSPNRLWFHEQYF	TGTGCCAGTAGTCCGAACAGGTTATGGTTCCACGAGCAGTACTTC
NA	TRBV18	NA	TRBJ2-7	14	CASSRQGPSYEQYF	TGTGCCAGCTCCCGGCAGGGTCCCTCCTACGAGCAGTACTTC
NA	TRBV6-5	TRBD2	TRBJ2-1	14	CASRRGLAANEQFF	TGTGCCAGCAGGAGGGGACTAGCGGCAAATGAGCAGTTCTTC
NA	TRBV4-2	NA	TRBJ2-7	14	CANARVSLTYEQYF	TGTGCCAACGCAAGAGTGTCCCTCACCTACGAGCAGTACTTC
NA	TRBV6-5	NA	TRBJ2-5	11	CASSSRETQYF	TGTGCCAGCAGTTCTCGGGAGACCCAGTACTTC
NA	TRBV4-1	TRBD2	TRBJ2-3	17	CASSQSCGRALTDTQYF	TGCGCCAGCAGCCAAAGTTGTGGGAGGGCCCTCACAGATACGCAGTATTTT
NA	TRBV7-9	NA	TRBJ2-6	15	CASSFGVSGANVLTF	TGTGCCAGCAGCTTCGGGGTCTCTGGGGCCAACGTCCTGACTTTC
once	TRBV6-5	NA	TRBJ1-1	14	CASSYGLGRPEAFF	TGTGCCAGCAGTTACGGACTGGGGAGGCCTGAAGCTTTCTTT
few	TRBV7-8	TRBD1	TRBJ1-6	14	CASSNGQGNSPLHF	TGTGCCAGCAGCAACGGACAGGGGAATTCACCCCTCCACTTT
NA	TRBV29-1	TRBD1	TRBJ2-1	12	CSGRDRYNEQFF	TGCAGCGGAAGGGACAGGTACAATGAGCAGTTCTTC
NA	TRBV18	TRBD2	TRBJ2-1	15	CASSPNSGRSNEQFF	TGTGCCAGCTCACCTAATAGCGGGAGAAGCAATGAGCAGTTCTTC
NA	TRBV28	NA	TRBJ2-1	15	CASSFRGFSYNEQFF	TGTGCCAGCAGTTTTAGGGGTTTCTCCTACAATGAGCAGTTCTTC
NA	TRBV18	NA	TRBJ2-1	14	CASSPQAQYNEQFF	TGTGCCAGCTCACCTCAGGCGCAGTACAATGAGCAGTTCTTC
NA	TRBV28	NA	TRBJ2-7	13	CASSLGQYYEQYF	TGTGCCAGCAGTTTAGGGCAGTACTACGAGCAGTACTTC
once	TRBV11-3	TRBD2	TRBJ2-1	16	CASSPRTSGGRDEQFF	TGTGCCAGCAGCCCCCGGACTAGCGGGGGCCGGGATGAGCAGTTCTTC
few	TRBV7-2	NA	TRBJ2-7	15	CASSLGVGRSYEQYF	TGTGCCAGCAGCTTAGGTGTGGGGCGCTCCTACGAGCAGTACTTC
NA	TRBV5-4	TRBD1	TRBJ2-2	16	CASSRGQGSISGELFF	TGTGCCAGCAGCCGGGGACAGGGTTCAATCAGCGGGGAGCTGTTTTTT
NA	TRBV27	TRBD2	TRBJ2-7	16	CASSLAGYVSSYEQYF	TGTGCCAGCTCCCTAGCGGGATATGTCAGCTCCTACGAGCAGTACTTC
NA	TRBV30	NA	TRBJ2-2	14	CAWRRLTNTGELFF	TGTGCCTGGAGGCGGCTTACGAACACCGGGGAGCTGTTTTTT
NA	TRBV12-5	NA	TRBJ1-2	12	CASTGYVYGYTF	TGTGCTAGTACAGGGTATGTCTATGGCTACACCTTC
NA	TRBV30	TRBD2	TRBJ2-3	12	CSAGGPTDTQYF	TGTTCTGCGGGAGGACCCACAGATACGCAGTATTTT
NA	TRBV7-9	TRBD1	TRBJ1-1	17	CASSQGRQGAGNTEAFF	TGCGCCAGCAGCCAAGGACGACAGGGGGCGGGGAACACTGAAGCTTTCTTT
NA	TRBV5-6	TRBD2	TRBJ2-1	16	CASSLTRLAGGNEQFF	TGTGCCAGCAGCTTGACCCGACTAGCGGGTGGGAATGAGCAGTTCTTC
NA	TRBV19	TRBD2	TRBJ2-7	16	CASSINSASGSYEQYF	TGTGCCAGTAGTATTAATTCGGCTAGCGGGTCCTACGAGCAGTACTTC